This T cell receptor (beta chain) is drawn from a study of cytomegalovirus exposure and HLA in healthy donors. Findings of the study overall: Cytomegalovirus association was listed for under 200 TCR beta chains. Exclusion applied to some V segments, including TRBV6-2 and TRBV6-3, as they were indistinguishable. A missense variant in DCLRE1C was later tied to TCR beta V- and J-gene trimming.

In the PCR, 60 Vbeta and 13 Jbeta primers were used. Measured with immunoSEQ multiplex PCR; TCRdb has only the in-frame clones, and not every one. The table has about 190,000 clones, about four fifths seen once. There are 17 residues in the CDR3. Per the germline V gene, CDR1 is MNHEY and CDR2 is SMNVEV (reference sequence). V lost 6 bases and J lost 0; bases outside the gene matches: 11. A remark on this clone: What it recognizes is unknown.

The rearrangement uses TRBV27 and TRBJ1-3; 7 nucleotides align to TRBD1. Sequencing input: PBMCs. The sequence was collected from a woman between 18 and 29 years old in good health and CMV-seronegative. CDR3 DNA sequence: TGTGCCAGCAGGGGAAAAAGGGGGCAGAGCTCTGGAAACACCATATATTTT. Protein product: CASRGKRGQSSGNTIYF.